This TCR beta chain was profiled in a study of cytomegalovirus exposure and HLA in healthy donors (dated by TCRdb to about 2017). Some background on the complete study: An earlier analysis of approximately 640 of the donors reported more than 250 Gb of sequence data and roughly 110 million unique TCR beta sequences from about 179 million T cells. An early release that covered more than 550 HLA-typed donors contained approximately 300 gigabases of sequencing data and about 93 million unique TCR sequences. Of the roughly 400 genotyped donors, 81% were placed in the genetic ancestry cluster associated with self-reported Caucasian donors. The aim of the study was to test whether cataloging public T cell receptors could identify signatures of past pathogen exposure. Using immunosequencing, the study profiled T cell repertoires from 666 subjects and related those repertoires to cytomegalovirus serostatus. A separate validation cohort of roughly 130 different subjects was used in addition to the approximately 640-subject first cohort. To predict cytomegalovirus infection status, the study brought together high-throughput TCR immunosequencing, statistical association of individual TCRs with disease status, and machine learning. To study patterns of TCR occurrence, a later analysis re-analyzed previously published TCR beta repertoires from 700 or so donors and added high-resolution HLA genotyping. Rather than using new phenotypic data, the later analysis identified candidate immune exposures from TCR beta sequences and from how often those sequences occurred across donors. In an earlier analysis of a few hundred of the donors, high-throughput TCR beta sequencing was used to judge whether each TCR beta V gene segment behaved as functional or pseudogenic. Alongside the repertoire data, information on donor age, sex, ethnicity and CMV serostatus was compiled. A later genetic analysis took genome-wide SNP genotypes for about 55% of the 666 donors and used that subset as a discovery cohort. All discovery cohort repertoires had been generated using a single sequencing platform. Class I and class II HLA loci were covered by the typing at four-digit resolution. Typing coverage varied by locus: about 629-630 donors for A, B, C, DRB1 and DQB1; approximately 520 for DQA1; more than 600 for DPA1; approximately 450 for DPB1. Because of strong linkage in the cohort, 5 or 6 DR-DQ haplotypes were treated as single units for association and clustering. Across around 400 genotyped donors of the cohort, an average of approximately 220,000 unique TCR beta nucleotide sequences per donor were sequenced, and 15% to 20% of those sequences were non-productive.

The cohort consisted of 600 to 700 healthy bone marrow donors. Cohort members were all nominally healthy when sampled, although unrecorded immune exposures were likely present. The donor was CMV seronegative and belonged to the group of 352 seronegative cohort members. A peripheral blood sample was collected from each donor, and TCR beta sequencing was performed on peripheral blood mononuclear cells. The Qiagen DNeasy Blood Extraction Kit was used to extract genomic DNA from the blood cell samples. The method behind the library was the immunoSEQ multiplex PCR assay. For the multiplex PCR, a mixture combining 60 forward primers for TCR Vbeta segments and 13 reverse primers for TCR Jbeta segments was used. The CDR3 region of rearranged TCR beta genes was amplified from genomic DNA by a multiplex PCR assay. The Illumina HiSeq System was used to sequence the amplified TCR beta libraries as 87-base-pair reads. Per the authors' processing: Across the 640 or so repertoires, a later analysis counted around 80 million unique TCR beta chains, 8.5 million to 12 million of which were shared by at least two donors. Raw reads were error-corrected and collapsed into unique sequences by a nearest-neighbor algorithm in which closely related sequences were merged to remove PCR and sequencing errors. V, D and J gene segments were assigned by aligning CDR3 sequences to IMGT reference sequences. For a sequence to be retained, a match of at least six nucleotides was required to both a V gene segment and a J gene segment. A rearrangement was called productive if the CDR3 had no stop codons and remained in frame with V and J, and every other rearrangement was called non-productive. CDR3 was defined according to IMGT convention as the region running from the second conserved V-encoded cysteine to the conserved J-encoded phenylalanine. The earlier analysis of 587 of the donors excluded sequences that lacked an unambiguous match to a single V gene segment. In an earlier analysis of around 590 of the donors, a V segment was called functional when productive rearrangements were above 56.7%, and segregating when the standard deviation between donors exceeded 5%. A statistical classification framework was developed to diagnose cytomegalovirus status using the catalog of TCR beta chain sequences. A later analysis assigned V and J genes by comparing TCR nucleotide sequences with IMGT/GENE-DB human TR gene sequences. The TCRdist pipeline was used in a later analysis to assign CDR3 sequences and most-parsimonious VDJ recombination scenarios. In a later analysis, each TCR beta chain was defined by its CDR3 amino acid sequence together with its V-gene family, and reads lacking a unique V-gene family were excluded. In a later analysis, 550 to 650 highly shared, low-generation-probability nucleotide sequences were removed to address suspected cross-contamination and a sequencing artifact. In a later analysis, a clonal expansion index was calculated for each public chain from normalized within-repertoire ranks of inferred template counts. A later analysis computed generation probabilities with a VDJ recombination model fitted to out-of-frame rearrangements, and checked the results against IGoR. Hypergeometric tests were used in a later analysis to score TCR-TCR, TCR-HLA and TCR-CMV co-occurrence, with a repertoire-size bias correction applied to the TCR pairs. False discovery rates were estimated in a later analysis by permuting HLA or CMV assignments 20 times. A later analysis grouped co-occurring TCRs with DBSCAN, adding TCRdist sequence similarity when clustering within HLA-allele-positive subsets. For co-occurrence clustering, repertoires with fewer than 30,000 or more than 120,000 public chains were excluded, along with five repertoires with anomalous nucleotide sharing. Imported from immuneACCESS, the table was reduced by TCRdb to in-frame sequences with V and J called. These copies leave out some clones; in studies compared against another copy, an unresolved V gene accounts for under half, and the cause of the remainder is not known. The D gene and trimming were derived from the DNA, and the V and J assignments and clone size from that table. The record for this sample contains 160,000 or so clones. The top ten clonotypes cover roughly 1.9% of the sample.

Points the paper makes about the study in general: Correlated functional status among segregating V segments might reflect linkage disequilibrium, but an unknown experimental factor could not be ruled out. In the study, about 150 TCR beta chains were listed as associated with cytomegalovirus. Roughly uniform sequencing depth across donors was assumed in presence/absence analyses, although this assumption may not hold. In a later genetic analysis, fewer N-insertions in productive TCRs were reported among donors in an Asian-associated ancestry cluster than the roughly 700-donor mean. Because HLA typing was missing for some donors at each locus, association tests included only the typed subset. In a later analysis, 16,951 TCR beta sequences were associated with specific HLA alleles at a false discovery rate of 0.05. In a later analysis, TCR association rates were found to vary across HLA loci, with the most associated TCRs seen for DRB1 alleles and the fewest for HLA-C alleles. Because the 87-base-pair reads could not distinguish some IMGT-functional V segments, including TRBV6-2 and TRBV6-3, those segments were excluded. Most CMV-associated TCR beta chains appeared to be HLA-restricted in a later analysis, and the HLA associations seemed to be driven largely by CMV exposure. The earlier analysis of 587 of the donors excluded over 15 rarely observed V segments, including chromosome 9 orphons, because counts were too low. V-gene and J-gene trimming of TCR beta chains was associated with a missense DCLRE1C variant in a later genetic analysis, and the association was replicated in an independent cohort. In vitro tests confirmed that three of the cytomegalovirus-associated TCR beta chains recognize cytomegalovirus antigens. The authors suggested that the approach could potentially be extended to other disease states and immunological phenotypes. In an earlier analysis of fewer than 700 of the donors, most TCR beta V segments appeared in productive rearrangements about 87% or about 30% of the time, broadly matching IMGT annotations. A further reported finding was that TCR beta sequences accurately predicted the HLA-A and HLA-B alleles for most subjects in the first cohort. Several of the top co-occurrence clusters appeared to be linked to parvovirus B19, influenza, CMV and Epstein-Barr virus, according to a later analysis. In this cohort, only TCR beta chains were sequenced, and detectable features were limited by the absence of alpha or paired-chain data. When HLA alleles, especially DR and DQ, strongly co-occurred, TCR associations were difficult to assign to individual alleles. In a later analysis, HLA-associated TCR beta chains were found to be more clonally expanded and to have lower generation probabilities than equally common non-associated chains. While some public TCRs were present in many individuals, most TCR sequences turned up only very rarely across donors. Cytomegalovirus status was reported to be diagnosed by the classifier with high specificity and sensitivity in both the original and validation cohorts. The only immune exposure information available for the cohort was CMV serostatus. The sequencing pipeline was judged likely to have produced a cluster of highly shared sequence variants as a technical artifact.

CDR1 and CDR2, looked up from the germline V gene, are SGHRS and YFSETQ. The CDR3, cysteine through phenylalanine, is 16 amino acids long. The kept DNA is CDR3 alone, 48 bases in frame from the first base. The junction shows trimming of 0 bases on V and 1 base on J, and the gene matches do not reach 7 bases of it. Of note for this clone: The antigen it recognizes is unknown.

Sequenced input: PBMCs. The chain is encoded by TRBV5-1 joined to TRBJ2-7; 7 of the junction bases match TRBD2. This clonotype was obtained from a man aged 30 to 45 in good health and CMV-seronegative. The CDR3 loop reads CASSLDGRGGSYEQYF. The DNA reads TGCGCCAGCAGCTTGGATGGTCGCGGGGGTTCCTACGAGCAGTACTTC.